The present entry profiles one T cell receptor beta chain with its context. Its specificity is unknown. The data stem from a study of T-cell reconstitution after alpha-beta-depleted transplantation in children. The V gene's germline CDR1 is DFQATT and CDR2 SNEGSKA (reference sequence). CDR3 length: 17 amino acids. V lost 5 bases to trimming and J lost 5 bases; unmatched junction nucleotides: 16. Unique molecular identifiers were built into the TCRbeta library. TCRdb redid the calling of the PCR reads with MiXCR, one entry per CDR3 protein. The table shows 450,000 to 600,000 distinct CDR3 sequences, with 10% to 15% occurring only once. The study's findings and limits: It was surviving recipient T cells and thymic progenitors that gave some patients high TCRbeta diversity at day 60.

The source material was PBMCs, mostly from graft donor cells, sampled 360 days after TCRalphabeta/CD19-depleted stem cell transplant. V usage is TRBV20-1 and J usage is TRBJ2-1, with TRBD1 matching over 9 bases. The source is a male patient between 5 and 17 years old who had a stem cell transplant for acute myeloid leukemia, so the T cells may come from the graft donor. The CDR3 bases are TGCAGTGCTGGTTGGACAGGGGCCCAAACGGCGAACAATGAGCAGTTCTTC. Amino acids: CSAGWTGAQTANNEQFF.